These 7 T cell receptor beta chains originate from one sample sequenced in a study of cytomegalovirus exposure and HLA in healthy donors. PCR employed 60 Vbeta and 13 Jbeta primers. Method: immunoSEQ multiplex PCR; TCRdb's copy keeps in-frame clones and lacks some. Of about 180,000 clones listed, approximately 80% are singletons. The sequenced sample consisted of PBMCs. All receptors derive from a young man in good health and CMV-seropositive.

The chain has TRBV6-1 and TRBJ1-4, with 9 nucleotides matching TRBD1. The germline V gene has CDR1 MNHNS and CDR2 SASEGT. The ends lost 4 bases at V and 7 bases at J; junction bases unmatched: 7. This CDR3 has 15 residues. The CDR3 coding sequence is TGTGCCAGCAGTGGGGGGACAGGGTCGAGTGAAAAACTGTTTTTT. It yields the protein CASSGGTGSSEKLFF.

The chain combines TRBV6-4 with TRBJ2-5; 10 bases line up with TRBD1. Germline CDR1 reads MRHNA; CDR2 reads SNTAGT. CDR3 length: 14 residues. Trimming removed 5 bases from V and 5 bases from J; junction bases left unmatched: 5. CDR3 residues: CASSPGTGVETQYF. The CDR3 coding sequence is TGTGCCAGCAGTCCCGGGACAGGGGTGGAGACCCAGTACTTC.

This clone has more than one count but fewer than ten. The chain joins TRBV14 to TRBJ2-3; TRBD2 matches at 9 bases. Trimming removed 4 bases from V and 4 bases from J; junction bases left unmatched: 3. The germline V gene encodes CDR1 SGHDN and CDR2 FVKESK. The CDR3 extends over 14 amino acids. CDR3: CASSLSGGADTQYF. The CDR3 nucleotides read TGTGCCAGCAGCCTTAGCGGGGGAGCAGATACGCAGTATTTT.

V and J are TRBV7-3 and TRBJ2-5; 8 bases align to TRBD2. V was pared by 2 bases and J by 5 bases, with 4 bases of the junction left unmatched. The CDR3 runs 14 residues. Germline CDR1 and CDR2: SGHTA and FQGTGA. The CDR3 sequence is CASSLGGTRETQYF. In nucleotides, the CDR3 is TGTGCCAGCAGCTTAGGAGGGACTAGGGAGACCCAGTACTTC.

The chain uses TRBV15 and TRBJ1-6; no reliable D call. The V and J ends lost 0 bases and 8 bases respectively, with 14 bases between them. CDR3 size: 16 residues. CDR1 and CDR2 from the germline V gene are LNHNV and YYDKDF (reference sequence). The CDR3 is CATSRDTGSVDSPLHF. The CDR3, as DNA: TGTGCCACCAGCAGAGATACGGGGTCTGTTGATTCACCCCTCCACTTT. The variable domain in full, completed from reference TRBV15 and TRBJ1-6, reads DAMVIQNPRYQVTQFGKPVTLSCSQTLNHNVMYWYQQKSSQAPKLLFHYYDKDFNNEADTPDNFQSRRPNTSFCFLDIRSPGLGDTAMYLCATSRDTGSVDSPLHFGNGTRLTVT.

The chain has TRBV7-9 and TRBJ2-3, with TRBD1 identical over 10 bases. CDR1 and CDR2 from the germline V gene are SEHNR and FQNEAQ (reference sequence). The CDR3 runs 13 residues. J gave up 4 bases and V 8 bases, and 3 bases lay outside the gene matches. The CDR3 region has the DNA TGTGCCAGCGTCGGACAGGGGGCAGATACGCAGTATTTT. Residues: CASVGQGADTQYF. Supplemented by reference TRBV7-9 and TRBJ2-3, the full variable domain reads DTGVSQNPRHKITKRGQNVTFRCDPISEHNRLYWYRQTLGQGPEFLTYFQNEAQLEKSRLLSDRFSAERPKGSFSTLEIQRTEQGDSAMYLCASVGQGADTQYFGPGTRLTVL.

This sequence joins TRBV5-1 and TRBJ1-2, with 8 bases matching TRBD1. The CDR3 has 14 residues. Germline lookup yields CDR1 SGHRS and CDR2 YFSETQ. Unmatched junction bases numbered 3, after V lost 1 base and J lost 4 bases. DNA of the CDR3: TGCGCCAGCAGCTTGACAGGGGGTAGCTATGGCTACACCTTC. Its protein is CASSLTGGSYGYTF. Based on the CDR3 plus reference TRBV5-1 and TRBJ1-2, the full variable domain is KAGVTQTPRYLIKTRGQQVTLSCSPISGHRSVSWYQQTPGQGLQFLFEYFSETQRNKGNFPGRFSGRQFSNSRSEMNVSTLELGDSALYLCASSLTGGSYGYTFGSGTRLTVV.